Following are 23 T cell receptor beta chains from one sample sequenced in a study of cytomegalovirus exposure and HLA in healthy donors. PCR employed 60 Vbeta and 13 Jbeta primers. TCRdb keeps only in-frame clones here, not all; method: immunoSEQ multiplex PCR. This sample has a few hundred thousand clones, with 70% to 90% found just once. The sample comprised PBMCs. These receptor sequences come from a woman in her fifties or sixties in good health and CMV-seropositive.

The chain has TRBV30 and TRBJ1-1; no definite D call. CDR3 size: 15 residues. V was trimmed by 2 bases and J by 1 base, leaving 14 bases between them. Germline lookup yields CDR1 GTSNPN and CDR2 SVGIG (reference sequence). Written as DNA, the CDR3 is TGTGCCTGGAGTCCCTTGGGAGCCAGGAACACTGAAGCTTTCTTT. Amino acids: CAWSPLGARNTEAFF.

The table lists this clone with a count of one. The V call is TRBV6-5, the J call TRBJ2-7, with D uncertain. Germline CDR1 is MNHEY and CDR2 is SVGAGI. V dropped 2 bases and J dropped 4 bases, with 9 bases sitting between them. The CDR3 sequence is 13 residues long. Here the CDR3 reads CASSYLQNYEQYF. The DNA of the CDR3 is TGTGCCAGCAGTTACCTCCAGAATTACGAGCAGTACTTC.

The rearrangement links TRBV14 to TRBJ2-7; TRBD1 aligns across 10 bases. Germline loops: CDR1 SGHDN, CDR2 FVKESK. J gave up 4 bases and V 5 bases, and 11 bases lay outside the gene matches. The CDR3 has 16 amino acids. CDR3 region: CASSSTGTGDSYEQYF. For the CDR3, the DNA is TGTGCCAGCAGCTCCACCGGGACAGGGGATTCTTACGAGCAGTACTTC. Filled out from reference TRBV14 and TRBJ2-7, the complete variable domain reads EAGVTQFPSHSVIEKGQTVTLRCDPISGHDNLYWYRRVMGKEIKFLLHFVKESKQDESGMPNNRFLAERTGGTYSTLKVQPAELEDSGVYFCASSSTGTGDSYEQYFGPGTRLTVT.

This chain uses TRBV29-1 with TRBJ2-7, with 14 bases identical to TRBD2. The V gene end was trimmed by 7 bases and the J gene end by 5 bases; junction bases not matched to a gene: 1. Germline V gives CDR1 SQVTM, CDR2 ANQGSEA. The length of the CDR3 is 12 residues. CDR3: CSGGLAGDEQYF. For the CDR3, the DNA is TGCAGCGGGGGACTAGCGGGAGACGAGCAGTACTTC.

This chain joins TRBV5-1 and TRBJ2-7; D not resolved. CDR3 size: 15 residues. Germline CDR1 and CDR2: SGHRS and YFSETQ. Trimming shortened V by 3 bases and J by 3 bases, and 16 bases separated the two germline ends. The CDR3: CASSSERVLHYEQYF. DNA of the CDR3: TGCGCCAGCAGCTCCGAACGGGTCCTACACTACGAGCAGTACTTC.

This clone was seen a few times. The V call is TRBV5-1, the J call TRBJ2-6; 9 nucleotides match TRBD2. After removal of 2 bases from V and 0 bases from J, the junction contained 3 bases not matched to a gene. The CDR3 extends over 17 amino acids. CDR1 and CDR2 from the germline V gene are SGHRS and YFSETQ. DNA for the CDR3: TGCGCCAGCAGCTTTAGCGGGGGCAACTCTGGGGCCAACGTCCTGACTTTC. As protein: CASSFSGGNSGANVLTF.

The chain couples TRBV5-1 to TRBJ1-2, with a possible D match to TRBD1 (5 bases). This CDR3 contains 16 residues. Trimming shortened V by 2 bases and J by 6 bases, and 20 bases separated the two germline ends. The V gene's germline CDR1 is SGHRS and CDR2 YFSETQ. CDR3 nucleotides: TGCGCCAGCAGCTTCCTGGGGCGGGATCCGCAAAATGGCTACACCTTC. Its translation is CASSFLGRDPQNGYTF.

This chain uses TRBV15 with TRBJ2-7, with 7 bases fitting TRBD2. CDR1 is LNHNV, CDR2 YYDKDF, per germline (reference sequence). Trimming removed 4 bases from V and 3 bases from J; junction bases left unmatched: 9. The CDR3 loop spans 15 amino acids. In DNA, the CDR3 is TGTGCCACCAGCACACCGGGGGGAGCGGGCTACGAGCAGTACTTC. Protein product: CATSTPGGAGYEQYF.

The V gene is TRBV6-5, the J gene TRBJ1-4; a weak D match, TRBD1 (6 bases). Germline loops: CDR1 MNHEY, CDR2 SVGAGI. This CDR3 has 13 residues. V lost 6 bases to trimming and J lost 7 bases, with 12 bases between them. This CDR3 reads CASSQGGVEKLFF. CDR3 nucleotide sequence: TGTGCCAGCAGCCAAGGGGGGGTTGAAAAACTGTTTTTT.

The CDR3 DNA sequence: TGCGCCAGCAGCCAAGTGGGGGTGACAGGGGTGGCAGGAAACACCATATATTTT. Protein: CASSQVGVTGVAGNTIYF. The chain links TRBV4-1 to TRBJ1-3; 8 bases line up with TRBD1. Trimming at V came to 1 base and at J to 4 bases, leaving 12 bases not matched to a gene. In germline, CDR1 is MGHRA, CDR2 YSYEKL. The CDR3 covers 18 residues.

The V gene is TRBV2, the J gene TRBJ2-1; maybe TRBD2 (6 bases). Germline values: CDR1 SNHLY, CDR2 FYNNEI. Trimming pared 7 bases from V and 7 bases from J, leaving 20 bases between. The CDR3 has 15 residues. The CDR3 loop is CASTAGREPRNEQFF. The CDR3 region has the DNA TGTGCCAGCACAGCGGGTCGGGAGCCCCGGAATGAGCAGTTCTTC.

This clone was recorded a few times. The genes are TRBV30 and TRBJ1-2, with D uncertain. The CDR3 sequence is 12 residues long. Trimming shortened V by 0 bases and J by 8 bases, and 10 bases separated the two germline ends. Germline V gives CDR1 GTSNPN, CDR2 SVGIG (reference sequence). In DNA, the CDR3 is TGTGCCTGGAGTGTATCCGCCGGGGGCTACACCTTC. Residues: CAWSVSAGGYTF.

CDR3 in amino acids: CASRGPGVETQYF. CDR3 nucleotides: TGTGCCAGTAGGGGACCGGGGGTGGAGACCCAGTACTTC. The chain has TRBV19 and TRBJ2-5; a possible D gene is TRBD2 (6 bases). This CDR3 region has 13 residues. Between the trimmed V and J ends, which lost 6 bases and 5 bases, there was a span of 13 bases. Germline V gene data show CDR1 as LNHDA and CDR2 as SQIVND (reference sequence).

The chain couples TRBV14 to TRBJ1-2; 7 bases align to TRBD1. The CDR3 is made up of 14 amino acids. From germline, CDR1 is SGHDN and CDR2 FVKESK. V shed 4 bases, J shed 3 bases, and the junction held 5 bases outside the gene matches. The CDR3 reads CASSPRQGDYGYTF. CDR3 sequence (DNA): TGTGCCAGCAGCCCCCGACAGGGTGACTATGGCTACACCTTC.

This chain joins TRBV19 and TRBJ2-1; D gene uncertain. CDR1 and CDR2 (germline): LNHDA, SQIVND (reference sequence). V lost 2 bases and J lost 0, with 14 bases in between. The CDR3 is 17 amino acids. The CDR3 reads CASSIRSGGVSYNEQFF. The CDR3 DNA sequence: TGTGCCAGTAGTATAAGGTCGGGTGGAGTCTCCTACAATGAGCAGTTCTTC.

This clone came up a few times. CDR3 region: CASGREFTGELFF. The CDR3 bases are TGTGCCAGCGGGCGGGAGTTTACCGGGGAGCTGTTTTTT. The genes are TRBV6-5 and TRBJ2-2; 7 bases agree with TRBD2. Germline CDR1 and CDR2: MNHEY and SVGAGI. Trimming at V came to 8 bases and at J to 5 bases, leaving 5 bases not matched to a gene. This CDR3 has 13 amino acids.

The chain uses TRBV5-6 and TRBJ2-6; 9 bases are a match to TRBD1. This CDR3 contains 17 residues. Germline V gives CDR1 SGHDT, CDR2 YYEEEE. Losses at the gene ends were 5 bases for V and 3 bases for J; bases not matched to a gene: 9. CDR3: CASRAGTGGGGANVLTF. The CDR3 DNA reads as TGTGCCAGCAGGGCGGGCACAGGGGGCGGTGGGGCCAACGTCCTGACTTTC.

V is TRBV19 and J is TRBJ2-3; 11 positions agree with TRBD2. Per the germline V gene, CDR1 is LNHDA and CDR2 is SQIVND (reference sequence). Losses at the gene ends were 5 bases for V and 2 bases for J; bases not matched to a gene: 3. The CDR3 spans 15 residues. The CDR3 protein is CASSRLAGNTDTQYF. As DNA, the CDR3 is TGTGCCAGTAGTCGACTAGCGGGGAACACAGATACGCAGTATTTT.

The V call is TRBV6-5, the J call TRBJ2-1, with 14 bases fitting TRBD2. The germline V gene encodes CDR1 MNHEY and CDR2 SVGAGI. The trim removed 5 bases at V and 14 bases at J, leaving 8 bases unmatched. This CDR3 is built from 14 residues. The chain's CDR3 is CASSATGTSGSKFF. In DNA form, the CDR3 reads TGTGCCAGCAGTGCTACCGGGACTAGCGGGAGTAAGTTCTTC.

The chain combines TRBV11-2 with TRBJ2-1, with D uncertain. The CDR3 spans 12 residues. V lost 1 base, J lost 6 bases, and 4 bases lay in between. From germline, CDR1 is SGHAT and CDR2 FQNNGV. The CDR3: CASSLVSNEQFF. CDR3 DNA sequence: TGTGCCAGCAGCTTAGTCTCCAATGAGCAGTTCTTC. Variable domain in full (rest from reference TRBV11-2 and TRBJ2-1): EAGVAQSPRYKIIEKRQSVAFWCNPISGHATLYWYQQILGQGPKLLIQFQNNGVVDDSQLPKDRFSAERLKGVDSTLKIQPAKLEDSAVYLCASSLVSNEQFFGPGTRLTVL.

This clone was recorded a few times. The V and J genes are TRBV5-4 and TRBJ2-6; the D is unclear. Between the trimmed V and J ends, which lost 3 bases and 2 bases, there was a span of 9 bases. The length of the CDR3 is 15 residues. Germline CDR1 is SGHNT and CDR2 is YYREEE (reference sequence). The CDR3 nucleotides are TGTGCCAGCAGCTCCCGGTTCGCTGGGGCCAACGTCCTGACTTTC. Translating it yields CASSSRFAGANVLTF.

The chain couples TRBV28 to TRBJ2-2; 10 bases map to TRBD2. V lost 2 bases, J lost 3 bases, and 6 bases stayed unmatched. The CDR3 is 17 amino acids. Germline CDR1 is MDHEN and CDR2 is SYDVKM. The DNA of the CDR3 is TGTGCCAGCAGTTTAGCTAGCGGGAGAACCCACACCGGGGAGCTGTTTTTT. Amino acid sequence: CASSLASGRTHTGELFF.

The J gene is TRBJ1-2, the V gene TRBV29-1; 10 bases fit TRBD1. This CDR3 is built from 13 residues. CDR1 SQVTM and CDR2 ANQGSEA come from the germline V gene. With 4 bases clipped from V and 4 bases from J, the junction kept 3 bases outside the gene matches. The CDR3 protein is CSVGGQGIYGYTF. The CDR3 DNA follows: TGCAGCGTTGGGGGACAGGGGATCTATGGCTACACCTTC.